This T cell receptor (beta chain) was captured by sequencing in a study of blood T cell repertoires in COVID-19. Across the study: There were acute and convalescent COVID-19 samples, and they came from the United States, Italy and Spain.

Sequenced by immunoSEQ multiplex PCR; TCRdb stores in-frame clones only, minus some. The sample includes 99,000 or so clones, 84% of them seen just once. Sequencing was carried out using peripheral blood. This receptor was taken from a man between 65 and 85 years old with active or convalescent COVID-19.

The chain's CDR3 is CASRGGNGYTF. The CDR3 DNA reads TGTGCCAGCAGAGGAGGGAATGGCTACACCTTC. The chain has TRBV5-6 and TRBJ1-2, with D unclear. V gave up 5 bases and J gave up 6 bases, with 8 bases separating them. Germline CDR1 reads SGHDT; CDR2 reads YYEEEE. The length of the CDR3 is 11 residues.